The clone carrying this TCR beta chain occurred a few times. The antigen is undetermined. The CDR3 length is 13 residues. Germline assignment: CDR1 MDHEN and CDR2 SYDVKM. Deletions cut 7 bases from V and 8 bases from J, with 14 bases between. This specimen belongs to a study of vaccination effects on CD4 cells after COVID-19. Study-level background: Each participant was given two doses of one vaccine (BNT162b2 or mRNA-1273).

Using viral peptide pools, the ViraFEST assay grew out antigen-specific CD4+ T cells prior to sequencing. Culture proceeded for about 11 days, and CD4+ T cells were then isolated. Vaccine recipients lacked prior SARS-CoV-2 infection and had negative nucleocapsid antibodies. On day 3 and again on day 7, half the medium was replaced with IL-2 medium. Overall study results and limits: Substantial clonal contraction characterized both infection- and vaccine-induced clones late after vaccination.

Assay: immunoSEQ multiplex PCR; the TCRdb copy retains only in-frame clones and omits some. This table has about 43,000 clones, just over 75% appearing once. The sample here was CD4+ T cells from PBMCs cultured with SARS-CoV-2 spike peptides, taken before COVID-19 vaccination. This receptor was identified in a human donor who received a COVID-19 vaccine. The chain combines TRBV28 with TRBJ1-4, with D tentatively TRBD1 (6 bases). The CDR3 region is CASTQGIGEKLFF. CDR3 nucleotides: TGTGCCAGCACCCAGGGGATTGGGGAAAAACTGTTTTTT.